This T cell receptor (beta chain) came from a study of shared clonotypes between healthy human individuals. Study-wide context: The donors, two women and a few men, were aged 18 to 49. Three plates were used per donor for CD4 naive, three for CD4 memory, two for CD8 naive and one for CD8 memory.

Clones were sequenced by immunoSEQ multiplex PCR, and TCRdb holds only the in-frame ones, with some missing. The table includes hundreds of thousands of clones, under 95% detected once. Germline V gives CDR1 MNHEY, CDR2 SMNVEV (reference sequence). The junction had 6 bases not matched to a gene; V was cut back by 2 bases and J by 6 bases. The CDR3 length is 15 residues. The naive CD8 subset, CD45RO-negative cells positively selected for CCR7, excluded terminally differentiated effector memory CD45RA+ cells. The genes are TRBV27 and TRBJ1-1, with TRBD1 matching 10 bases. The TCR was taken from a man in his thirties or forties in good health. The material sequenced was naive CD8+ T cells sorted from blood. The CDR3: CASSLPGTGVSEAFF. The CDR3 nucleotides are TGTGCCAGCAGTTTACCCGGGACAGGGGTATCTGAAGCTTTCTTT.